Below are 13 T cell receptor beta chains sequenced from a single sample in a study of T cell responses to AZD1222 COVID-19 vaccine. Assay: immunoSEQ multiplex PCR; the TCRdb copy retains only in-frame clones and omits some. Of around 150,000 clones listed, about 90% were seen once; the top ten hold 5% to 6.5%. Sequenced here: peripheral blood, sampled 28 days after the second AZD1222 dose. Receptors originate from an adult who received the AZD1222 COVID-19 vaccine.

This clone was recorded once. The chain carries TRBV25-1 and TRBJ1-5; D not resolved. Germline V gene lookup returns CDR1 MGHDK and CDR2 SYGVNS. The CDR3 has 16 residues. The V gene lost 2 bases and the J gene lost 2 bases, with 13 bases spanning the gap. The CDR3 DNA is TGTGCCAGCAGTGAACTCTACTCCGAGGGCAATCAGCCCCAGCATTTT. Its translation: CASSELYSEGNQPQHF.

The chain combines TRBV30 with TRBJ1-6; D gene ambiguous. Germline CDR1 and CDR2: GTSNPN and SVGIG (reference sequence). The CDR3 has 15 amino acids. V was shortened by 0 bases and J by 8 bases, with 14 bases between the two germline ends. The CDR3, as DNA: TGTGCCTGGAGTGTAGGAAGGGCCGGGGATTCACCCCTCCACTTT. The encoded protein is CAWSVGRAGDSPLHF.

The chain employs TRBV11-2 and TRBJ1-5; the D gene is possibly TRBD1 (5 bases). CDR1 SGHAT and CDR2 FQNNGV come from the germline V gene. The CDR3 length is 13 residues. V was pared by 4 bases and J by 2 bases, with 6 bases between. The CDR3 nucleotides read TGTGCCAGCAGCTGGGACGGCAATCAGCCCCAGCATTTT. Its protein is CASSWDGNQPQHF.

J is TRBJ1-4 and V is TRBV6-6; 8 nucleotides match TRBD1. CDR1 and CDR2 (germline): MNHNY, SVGAGI (reference sequence). CDR3 size: 17 residues. V gave up 5 bases and J gave up 7 bases; unmatched junction bases: 15. CDR3 sequence reads: CASSLGQGGQMREKLFF. In DNA form, the CDR3 reads TGTGCCAGCAGTCTCGGACAGGGAGGTCAAATGCGTGAAAAACTGTTTTTT.

This rearrangement joins TRBV19 to TRBJ2-2; 9 bases match TRBD2. CDR3 length: 16 amino acids. After removal of 8 bases from V and 3 bases from J, the junction contained 10 bases not matched to a gene. Germline CDR1 LNHDA, CDR2 SQIVND (reference sequence). The CDR3, as DNA: TGTGCCAGTTTATTACGCGGGAGGGCCGACACCGGGGAGCTGTTTTTT. It translates to CASLLRGRADTGELFF. Filled out from reference TRBV19 and TRBJ2-2, the complete variable domain reads DGGITQSPKYLFRKEGQNVTLSCEQNLNHDAMYWYRQDPGQGLRLIYYSQIVNDFQKGDIAEGYSVSREKKESFPLTVTSAQKNPTAFYLCASLLRGRADTGELFFGEGSRLTVL.

This chain uses TRBV10-3 with TRBJ2-7, with 14 bases matching TRBD2. The V and J ends lost 6 bases and 7 bases, in that order; junction bases with no gene match: 5. The CDR3 sequence is 14 residues long. The V gene's germline CDR1 is ENHRY and CDR2 SYGVKD. The CDR3 is CAISRLAGGGEQYF. For the CDR3, the DNA is TGTGCCATCAGCCGACTAGCGGGAGGGGGTGAGCAGTACTTC.

This chain joins TRBV2 and TRBJ2-3, with 12 bases fitting TRBD2. The ends lost 5 bases at V and 2 bases at J; junction bases unmatched: 5. Germline CDR1 is SNHLY and CDR2 is FYNNEI. This CDR3 is built from 16 residues. The CDR3 nucleotides read TGTGCCAGCAGTAGTCTAGCGGGGGGGTTCACAGATACGCAGTATTTT. This codes for CASSSLAGGFTDTQYF. The variable domain in full, with the rest retrieved from reference TRBV2 and TRBJ2-3, is EPEVTQTPSHQVTQMGQEVILRCVPISNHLYFYWYRQILGQKVEFLVSFYNNEISEKSEIFDDQFSVERPDGSNFTLKIRSTKLEDSAMYFCASSSLAGGFTDTQYFGPGTRLTVL.

The chain carries TRBV5-4 and TRBJ2-5; 14 positions agree with TRBD2. The trim removed 4 bases at V and 0 bases at J, leaving 8 bases unmatched. In germline, CDR1 is SGHNT, CDR2 YYREEE (reference sequence). The CDR3 is made up of 18 amino acids. The CDR3 DNA follows: TGTGCCAGCAGCCGAGGACTAGCGGGGGGCCGTAACCAAGAGACCCAGTACTTC. It codes for CASSRGLAGGRNQETQYF.

The rearrangement uses TRBV9 and TRBJ2-5; 8 nucleotides align to TRBD2. V gave up 0 bases and J gave up 5 bases; unmatched junction bases: 6. CDR1 and CDR2 (germline): SGDLS, YYNGEE. The CDR3 sequence is 15 residues long. As DNA, the CDR3 is TGTGCCAGCAGCGTAGGGAGCGGGAGAGGGGAGACCCAGTACTTC. This translates into CASSVGSGRGETQYF.

The chain combines TRBV12-3 or TRBV12-4 with TRBJ2-2, with D perhaps matching TRBD2 (5 bases). V lost 6 bases, J lost 8 bases, and 13 bases lay in between. The CDR3 covers 13 residues. In DNA, the CDR3 is TGTGCCAGCAGCCCGGGCCGGGGAGGGGAGCTGTTTTTT. It yields the protein CASSPGRGGELFF.

The V and J genes are TRBV19 and TRBJ1-6; the D gene is possibly TRBD1 (6 bases). The V end was cut by 6 bases, the J end by 10 bases, with 22 bases between. The CDR3 totals 16 residues. Germline V CDR1 and CDR2: LNHDA, SQIVND (reference sequence). In DNA form, the CDR3 reads TGTGCCAGTAGCGATACCGGTAACAGGGTACGGTCACCCCTCCACTTT. Translation: CASSDTGNRVRSPLHF.

On this clone: It is likely a read error, because the conserved phenylalanine at the end of the CDR3 is missing. The DNA is left out, because the CDR3 cannot be placed on it with certainty; the CDR3 is given as TCRdb lists it. The chain couples TRBV19 to TRBJ1-4. The CDR3 spans 9 amino acids, including both terminal residues. Germline CDR1 and CDR2: LNHDA and SQIVND (reference sequence). CDR3 loop: CASSIIYLL.

The chain is built from TRBV9 and TRBJ2-2; D not certain. The CDR3 contains 15 residues. The V end was cut by 4 bases, the J end by 4 bases, with 14 bases between. Germline V CDR1 and CDR2: SGDLS, YYNGEE. The CDR3 protein is CASSTRATGTGELFF. The CDR3 coding sequence is TGTGCCAGCAGCACCCGGGCAACGGGCACCGGGGAGCTGTTTTTT.